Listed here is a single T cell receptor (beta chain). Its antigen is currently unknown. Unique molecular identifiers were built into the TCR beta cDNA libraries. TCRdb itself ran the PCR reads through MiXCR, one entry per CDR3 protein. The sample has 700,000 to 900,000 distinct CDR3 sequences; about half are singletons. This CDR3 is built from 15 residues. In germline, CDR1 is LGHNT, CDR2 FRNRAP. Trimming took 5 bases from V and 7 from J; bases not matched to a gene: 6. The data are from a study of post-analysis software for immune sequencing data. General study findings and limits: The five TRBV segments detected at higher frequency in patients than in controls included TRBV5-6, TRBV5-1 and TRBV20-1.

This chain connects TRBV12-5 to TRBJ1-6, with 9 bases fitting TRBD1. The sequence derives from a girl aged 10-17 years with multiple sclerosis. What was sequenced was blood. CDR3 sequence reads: CASGPPTGGNSPLHF. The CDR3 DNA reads TGTGCTAGTGGTCCACCGACAGGGGGGAATTCACCCCTCCACTTT.